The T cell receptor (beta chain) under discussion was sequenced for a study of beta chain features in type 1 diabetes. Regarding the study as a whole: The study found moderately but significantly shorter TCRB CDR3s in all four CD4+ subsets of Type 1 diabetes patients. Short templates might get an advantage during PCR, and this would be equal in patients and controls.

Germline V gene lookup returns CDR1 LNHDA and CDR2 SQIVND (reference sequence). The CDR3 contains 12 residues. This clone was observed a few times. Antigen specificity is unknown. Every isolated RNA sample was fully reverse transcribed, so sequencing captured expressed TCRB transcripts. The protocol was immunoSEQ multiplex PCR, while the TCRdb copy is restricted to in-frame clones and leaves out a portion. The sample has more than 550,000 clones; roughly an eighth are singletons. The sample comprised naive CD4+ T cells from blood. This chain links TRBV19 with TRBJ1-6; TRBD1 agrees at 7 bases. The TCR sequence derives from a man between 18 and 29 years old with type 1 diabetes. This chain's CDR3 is CAVTGPNSPLHF. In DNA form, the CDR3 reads TGTGCTGTGACAGGGCCTAATTCACCCCTCCACTTT.